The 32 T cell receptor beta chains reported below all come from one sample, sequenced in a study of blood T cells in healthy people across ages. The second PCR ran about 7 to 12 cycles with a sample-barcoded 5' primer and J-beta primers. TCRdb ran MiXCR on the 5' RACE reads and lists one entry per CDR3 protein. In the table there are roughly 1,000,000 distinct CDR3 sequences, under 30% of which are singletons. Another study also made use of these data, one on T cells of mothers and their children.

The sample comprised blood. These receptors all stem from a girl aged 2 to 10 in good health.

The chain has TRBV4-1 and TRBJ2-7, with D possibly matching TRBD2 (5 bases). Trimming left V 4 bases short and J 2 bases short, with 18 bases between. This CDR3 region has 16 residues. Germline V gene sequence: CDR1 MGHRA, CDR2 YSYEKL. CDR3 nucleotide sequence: TGCGCCAGCAGCCTGGAGGAGGAGCAGGATGCCTACGAGCAGTACTTC. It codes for CASSLEEEQDAYEQYF.

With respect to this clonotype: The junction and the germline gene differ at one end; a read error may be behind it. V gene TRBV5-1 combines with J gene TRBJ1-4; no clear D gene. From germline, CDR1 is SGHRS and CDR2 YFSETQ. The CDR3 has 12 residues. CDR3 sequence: CASNYLDEGPVF. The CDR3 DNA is TGCGCCAGCAACTACCTTGATGAGGGCCCCGTATTT.

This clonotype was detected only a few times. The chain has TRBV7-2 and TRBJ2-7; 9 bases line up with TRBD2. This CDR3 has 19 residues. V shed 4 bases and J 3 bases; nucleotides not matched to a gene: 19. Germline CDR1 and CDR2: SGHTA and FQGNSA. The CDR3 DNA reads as TGTGCCAGCAGCTCCCTTGGGGGGCTAGCGGGGAAACCCGACTACGAGCAGTACTTC. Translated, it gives CASSSLGGLAGKPDYEQYF.

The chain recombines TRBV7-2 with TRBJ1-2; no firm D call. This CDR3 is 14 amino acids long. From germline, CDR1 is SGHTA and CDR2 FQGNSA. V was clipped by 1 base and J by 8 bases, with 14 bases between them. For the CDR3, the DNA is TGTGCCAGCAGCTTAGATTGGGGATTGGGAGGCTACACCTTC. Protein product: CASSLDWGLGGYTF.

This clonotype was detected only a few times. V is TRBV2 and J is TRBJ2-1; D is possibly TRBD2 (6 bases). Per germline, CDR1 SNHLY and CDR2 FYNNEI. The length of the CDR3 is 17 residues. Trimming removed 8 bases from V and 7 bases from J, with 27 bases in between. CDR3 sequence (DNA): TGTGCCAGCGGGGAAATTAGCGGCCTCGACCCCTTGAATGAGCAGTTCTTC. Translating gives CASGEISGLDPLNEQFF.

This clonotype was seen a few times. The CDR3 spells CSASGTGFYGYTF. CDR3 coding DNA: TGCAGTGCTAGCGGGACAGGGTTTTATGGCTACACCTTC. This chain uses TRBV20-1 with TRBJ1-2; 9 bases line up with TRBD1. Germline values: CDR1 DFQATT, CDR2 SNEGSKA (reference sequence). V trimming: 3 bases; J trimming: 5 bases; junction bases outside the gene matches: 4. This CDR3 comprises 13 residues.

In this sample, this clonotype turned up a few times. CDR3 in amino acids: CSVEDFLEARNEQFF. CDR3 bases: TGCAGCGTTGAAGATTTCTTGGAGGCTCGGAATGAGCAGTTCTTC. The chain uses TRBV29-1 and TRBJ2-1; D might be TRBD2 (5 bases). The germline CDR1 and CDR2 sequences are SQVTM and ANQGSEA. Trimming cost V 0 bases and J 7 bases, with 16 bases left between them. The CDR3 contains 15 residues.

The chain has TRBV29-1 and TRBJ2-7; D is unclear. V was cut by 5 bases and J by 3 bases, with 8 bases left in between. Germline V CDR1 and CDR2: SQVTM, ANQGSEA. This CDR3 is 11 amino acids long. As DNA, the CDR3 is TGCAGCGTTTTACAGAACTACGAGCAGTACTTC. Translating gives CSVLQNYEQYF.

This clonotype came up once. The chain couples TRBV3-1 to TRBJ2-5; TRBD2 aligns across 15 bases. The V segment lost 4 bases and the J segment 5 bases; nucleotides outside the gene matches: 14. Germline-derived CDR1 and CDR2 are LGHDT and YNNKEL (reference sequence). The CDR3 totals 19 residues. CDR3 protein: CASSPAGLAGGPWVETQYF. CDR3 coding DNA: TGTGCCAGCAGCCCAGCCGGACTAGCGGGAGGGCCATGGGTGGAGACCCAGTACTTC.

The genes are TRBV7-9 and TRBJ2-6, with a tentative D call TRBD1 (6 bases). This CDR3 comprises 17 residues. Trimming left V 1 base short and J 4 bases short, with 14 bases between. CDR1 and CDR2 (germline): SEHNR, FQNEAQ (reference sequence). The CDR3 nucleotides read TGTGCCAGCAGCTTAGGGGCAGGGGCGGCCGGGGCCAACGTCCTGACTTTC. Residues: CASSLGAGAAGANVLTF.

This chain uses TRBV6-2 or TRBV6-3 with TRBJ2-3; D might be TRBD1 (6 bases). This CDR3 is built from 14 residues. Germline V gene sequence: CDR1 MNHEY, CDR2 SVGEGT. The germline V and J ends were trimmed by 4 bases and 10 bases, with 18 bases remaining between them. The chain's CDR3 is CASSFILTGSAQYF. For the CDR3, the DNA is TGTGCCAGCAGTTTTATATTGACAGGATCGGCGCAGTATTTT.

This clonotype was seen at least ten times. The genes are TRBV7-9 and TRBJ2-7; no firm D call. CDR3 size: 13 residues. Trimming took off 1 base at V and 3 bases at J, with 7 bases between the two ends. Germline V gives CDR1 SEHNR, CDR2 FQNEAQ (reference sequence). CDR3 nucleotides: TGTGCCAGCAGCTTAGTAGCAGGCTACGAGCAGTACTTC. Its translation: CASSLVAGYEQYF. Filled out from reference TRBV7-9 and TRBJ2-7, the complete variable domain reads DTGVSQNPRHKITKRGQNVTFRCDPISEHNRLYWYRQTLGQGPEFLTYFQNEAQLEKSRLLSDRFSAERPKGSFSTLEIQRTEQGDSAMYLCASSLVAGYEQYFGPGTRLTVT.

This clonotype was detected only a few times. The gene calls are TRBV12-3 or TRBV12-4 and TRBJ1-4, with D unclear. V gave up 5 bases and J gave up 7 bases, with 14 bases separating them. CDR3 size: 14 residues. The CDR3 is CASSLPGAGEKLFF. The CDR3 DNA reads TGTGCCAGCAGTCTACCCGGAGCTGGTGAAAAACTGTTTTTT.

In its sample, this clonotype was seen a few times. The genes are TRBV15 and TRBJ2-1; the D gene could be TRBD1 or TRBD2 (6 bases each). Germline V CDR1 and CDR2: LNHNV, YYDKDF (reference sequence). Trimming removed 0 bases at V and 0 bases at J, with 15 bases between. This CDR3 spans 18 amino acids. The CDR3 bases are TGTGCCACCAGCAGAGAGGTCGGGGGCCCCAGCTCCTACAATGAGCAGTTCTTC. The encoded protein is CATSREVGGPSSYNEQFF.

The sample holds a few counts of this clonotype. The CDR3 reads CSARKVGGGTGGTDTQYF. CDR3 coding DNA: TGCAGTGCTAGAAAGGTCGGCGGCGGGACAGGGGGAACAGATACGCAGTATTTT. The V gene is TRBV20-1, the J gene TRBJ2-3; 11 nucleotides match TRBD1. V lost 2 bases, J lost 3 bases, and 13 bases stayed unmatched. CDR3 length equals 18 residues. Germline loops: CDR1 DFQATT, CDR2 SNEGSKA (reference sequence).

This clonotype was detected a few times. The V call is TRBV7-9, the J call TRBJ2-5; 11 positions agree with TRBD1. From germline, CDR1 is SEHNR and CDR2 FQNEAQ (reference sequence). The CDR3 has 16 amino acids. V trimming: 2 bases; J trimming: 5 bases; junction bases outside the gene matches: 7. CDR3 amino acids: CASSLLDRGLEETQYF. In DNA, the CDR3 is TGTGCCAGCAGCTTACTGGACAGGGGGCTGGAGGAGACCCAGTACTTC.

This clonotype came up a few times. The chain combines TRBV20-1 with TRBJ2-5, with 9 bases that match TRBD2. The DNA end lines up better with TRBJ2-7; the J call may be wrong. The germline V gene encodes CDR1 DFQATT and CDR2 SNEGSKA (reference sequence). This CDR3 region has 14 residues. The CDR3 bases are TGCAGTGCTAGACTAGCGGGACAAGCCTACGAGCAGTACTTC. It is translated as CSARLAGQAYEQYF.

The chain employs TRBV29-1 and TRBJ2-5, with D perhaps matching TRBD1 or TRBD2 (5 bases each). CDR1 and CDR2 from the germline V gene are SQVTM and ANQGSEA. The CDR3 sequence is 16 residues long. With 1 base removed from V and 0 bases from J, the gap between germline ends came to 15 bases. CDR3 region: CSVEGEIDRNQETQYF. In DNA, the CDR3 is TGCAGCGTTGAAGGGGAGATAGACAGAAACCAAGAGACCCAGTACTTC.

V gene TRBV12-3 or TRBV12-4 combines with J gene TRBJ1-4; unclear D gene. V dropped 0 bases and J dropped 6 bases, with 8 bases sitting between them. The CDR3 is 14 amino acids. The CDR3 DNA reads TGTGCCAGCAGTTTAGCCTGGAGGGATGAAAAACTGTTTTTT. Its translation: CASSLAWRDEKLFF.

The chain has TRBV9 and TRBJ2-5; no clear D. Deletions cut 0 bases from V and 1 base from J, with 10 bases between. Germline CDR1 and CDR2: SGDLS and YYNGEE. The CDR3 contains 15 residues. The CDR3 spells CASSVGPGTQETQYF. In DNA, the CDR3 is TGTGCCAGCAGCGTAGGTCCAGGCACCCAAGAGACCCAGTACTTC.

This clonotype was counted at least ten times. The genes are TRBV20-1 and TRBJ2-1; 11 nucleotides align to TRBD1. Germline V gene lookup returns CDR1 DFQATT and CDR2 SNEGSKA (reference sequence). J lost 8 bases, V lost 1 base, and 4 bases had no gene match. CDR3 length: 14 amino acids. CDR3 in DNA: TGCAGTGCTAGAGGCTTGGGACAGGGGGATGAGCAGTTCTTC. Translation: CSARGLGQGDEQFF.

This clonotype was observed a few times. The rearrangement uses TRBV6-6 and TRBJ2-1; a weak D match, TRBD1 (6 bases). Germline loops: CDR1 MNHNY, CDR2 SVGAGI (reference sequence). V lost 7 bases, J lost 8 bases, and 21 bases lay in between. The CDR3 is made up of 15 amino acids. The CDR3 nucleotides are TGTGCCAGCACCATACAGGGCGAAGTTGGCGATGAGCAGTTCTTC. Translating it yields CASTIQGEVGDEQFF.

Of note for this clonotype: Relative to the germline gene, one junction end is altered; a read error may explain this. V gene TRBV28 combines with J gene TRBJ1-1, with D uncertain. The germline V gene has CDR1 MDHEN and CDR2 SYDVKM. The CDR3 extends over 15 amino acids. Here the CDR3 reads CAGSLLDGPNTEAFF. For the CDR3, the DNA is TGTGCCGGCAGTTTATTGGACGGACCAAACACTGAAGCTTTCTTT.

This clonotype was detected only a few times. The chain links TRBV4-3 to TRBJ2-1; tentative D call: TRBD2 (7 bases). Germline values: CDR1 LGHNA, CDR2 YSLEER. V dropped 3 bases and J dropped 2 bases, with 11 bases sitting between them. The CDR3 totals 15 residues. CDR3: CASSQGGAAYNEQFF. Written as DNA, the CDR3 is TGCGCCAGCAGCCAGGGGGGGGCCGCCTACAATGAGCAGTTCTTC.

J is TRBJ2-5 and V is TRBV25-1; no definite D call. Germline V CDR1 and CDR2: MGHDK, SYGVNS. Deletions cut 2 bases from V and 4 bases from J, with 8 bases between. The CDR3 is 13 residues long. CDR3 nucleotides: TGTGCCAGCAGTGAAGAACCCAGAGAGACCCAGTACTTC. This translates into CASSEEPRETQYF.

The CDR3 here is CASSPGGMLAGGPKDEQYF. Written as DNA, the CDR3 is TGCGCCAGCAGCCCCGGTGGAATGCTAGCGGGAGGGCCCAAGGACGAGCAGTACTTC. The J gene is TRBJ2-7, the V gene TRBV4-1; TRBD2 matches at 12 bases. CDR1 and CDR2 (germline): MGHRA, YSYEKL. The CDR3 covers 19 residues. J was trimmed by 5 bases and V by 4 bases; bases with no gene match: 18.

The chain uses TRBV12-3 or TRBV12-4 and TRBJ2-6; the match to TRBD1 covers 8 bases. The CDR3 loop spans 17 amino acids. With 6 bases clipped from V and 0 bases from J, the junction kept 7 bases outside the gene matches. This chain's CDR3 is CASRSTGAPSGANVLTF. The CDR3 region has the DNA TGTGCCAGCAGATCGACAGGGGCTCCCTCTGGGGCCAACGTCCTGACTTTC.

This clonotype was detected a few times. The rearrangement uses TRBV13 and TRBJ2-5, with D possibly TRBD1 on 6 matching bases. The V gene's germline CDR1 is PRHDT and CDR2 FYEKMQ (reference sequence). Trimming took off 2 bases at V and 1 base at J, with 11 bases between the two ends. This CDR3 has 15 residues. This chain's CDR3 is CASSLSWTVQETQYF. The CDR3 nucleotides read TGTGCCAGCAGCTTATCGTGGACAGTCCAAGAGACCCAGTACTTC.

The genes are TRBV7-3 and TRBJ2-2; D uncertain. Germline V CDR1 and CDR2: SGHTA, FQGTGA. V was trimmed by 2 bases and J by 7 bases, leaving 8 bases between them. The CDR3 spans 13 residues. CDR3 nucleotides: TGTGCCAGCAGCTTACTGGACGGCGGGGAGCTGTTTTTT. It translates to CASSLLDGGELFF.

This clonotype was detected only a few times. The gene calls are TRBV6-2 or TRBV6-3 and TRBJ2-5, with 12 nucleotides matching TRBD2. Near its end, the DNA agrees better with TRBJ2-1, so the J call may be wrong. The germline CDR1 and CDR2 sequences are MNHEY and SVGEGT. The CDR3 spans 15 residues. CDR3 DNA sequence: TGTGCCAGCAGTTACCTAGCGGGGGGGAACAATGAGCAGTTCTTC. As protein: CASSYLAGGNNEQFF.

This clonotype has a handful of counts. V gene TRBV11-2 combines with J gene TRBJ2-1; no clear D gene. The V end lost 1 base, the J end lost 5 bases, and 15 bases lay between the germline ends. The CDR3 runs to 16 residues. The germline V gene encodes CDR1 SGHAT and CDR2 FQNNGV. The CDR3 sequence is CASSLVGQPVHNEQFF. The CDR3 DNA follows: TGTGCCAGCAGCTTAGTTGGGCAGCCCGTACACAATGAGCAGTTCTTC.

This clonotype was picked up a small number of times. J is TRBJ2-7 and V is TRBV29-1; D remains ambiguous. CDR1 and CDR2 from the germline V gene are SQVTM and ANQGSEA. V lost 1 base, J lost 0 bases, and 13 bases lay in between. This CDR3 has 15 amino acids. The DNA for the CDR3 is TGCAGCGTTGAAGGCCGTAGTATGGGCTCCTACGAGCAGTACTTC. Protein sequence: CSVEGRSMGSYEQYF.